The rows below give T cell receptor beta chains drawn from one sample of a study of spatial heterogeneity in lung cancer. TCRdb itself ran the 5' RACE reads through MiXCR, one entry per CDR3 protein. Of roughly 5,200 distinct CDR3 sequences in the sample, 20% to 30% were seen once. The sample here was PBMCs, taken at surgery. Every receptor here comes from a male donor with early-stage non-small cell lung cancer. CDR3s include the opening cysteine and the closing phenylalanine or tryptophan. D genes are given only for firm matches. Expanded clones get a size class; other rows say once, few or many, or leave the size out.

>TRBV27|medium-sized|TRBJ1-1|NA
CASSLSSQRTEAFF
TGTGCCAGCAGTTTATCGTCGCAAAGGACTGAAGCTTTCTTT
>TRBV14|NA|TRBJ2-1|NA
CVSSQAQGSYNEQFF
TGTGTCAGCAGCCAAGCCCAAGGATCCTACAATGAGCAGTTCTTC
>TRBV11-3|NA|TRBJ2-1|TRBD2
CASSLHPSGSGDEQFF
TGTGCCAGCAGCCTCCACCCTAGCGGGAGTGGCGATGAGCAGTTCTTC
>TRBV18|few|TRBJ2-6|NA
CASSIIPLEANVLTF
TGTGCCAGCTCAATTATACCTCTGGAGGCCAACGTCCTGACTTTC
>TRBV20-1|medium-sized|TRBJ2-3|TRBD2
CSARDPGGGAYTQYF
TGCAGTGCTAGAGATCCGGGCGGGGGGGCCTATACGCAGTATTTT
>TRBV7-2|NA|TRBJ2-1|TRBD2
CASSLVLAGARSYNEQFF
TGTGCCAGCAGCTTAGTGCTAGCGGGGGCTCGCTCCTACAATGAGCAGTTCTTC
>TRBV12-3/TRBV12-4|medium-sized|TRBJ2-1|NA
CASTLFSGDNEQFF
TGTGCCAGCACCCTGTTTTCGGGGGACAATGAGCAGTTCTTC
>TRBV12-5|medium-sized|TRBJ1-1|NA
CASGLTSGLVNTEAFF
TGTGCTAGTGGTTTGACCTCAGGGTTAGTGAACACTGAAGCTTTCTTT
>TRBV10-2|medium-sized|TRBJ2-3|NA
CASRNTDTQYF
TGCGCCAGCAGGAACACAGATACGCAGTATTTT
>TRBV5-1|medium-sized|TRBJ2-2|NA
CASSLEGPSGELFF
TGCGCCAGCAGCTTGGAAGGGCCCTCCGGGGAGCTGTTTTTT
>TRBV29-1|few|TRBJ2-3|NA
CSVGTDISTDTQYF
TGCAGCGTTGGCACGGACATCAGCACAGATACGCAGTATTTT
>TRBV30|NA|TRBJ2-3|NA
CAWSVTGGATDTQYF
TGTGCCTGGAGTGTAACAGGAGGGGCGACAGATACGCAGTATTTT
>TRBV29-1|large|TRBJ2-3|TRBD1
CSVGGTGFTDTQYF
TGCAGCGTTGGCGGGACAGGGTTCACAGATACGCAGTATTTT
>TRBV29-1|NA|TRBJ2-3|NA
CSVVPASTDTQYF
TGCAGCGTTGTGCCCGCTAGCACAGATACGCAGTATTTT
>TRBV4-1|NA|TRBJ2-5|NA
CASSRAGEETQYF
TGCGCCAGCAGCCGGGCAGGGGAAGAGACCCAGTACTTC
>TRBV9|medium-sized|TRBJ2-2|TRBD1
CASSVEVRGRSGELFF
TGTGCCAGCAGCGTAGAAGTAAGGGGGCGAAGCGGGGAGCTGTTTTTT
>TRBV2|many|TRBJ1-3|NA
CASSTNRESGNTIYF
TGTGCCAGCAGTACCAACAGGGAAAGTGGAAACACCATATATTTT
>TRBV2|NA|TRBJ2-3|TRBD1
CAVGGQGRSDTQYF
TGTGCCGTCGGCGGACAGGGTCGGTCAGATACGCAGTATTTT
>TRBV7-2|NA|TRBJ2-5|TRBD2
CASSGSGGVGPQYF
TGTGCCAGCAGCGGGAGCGGGGGGGTCGGGCCCCAGTACTTC
>TRBV6-5|medium-sized|TRBJ2-7|TRBD2
CASSYSLAGGREQYF
TGTGCCAGCAGTTACTCCCTAGCGGGAGGGAGAGAGCAGTACTTC
>TRBV13|medium-sized|TRBJ1-1|NA
CASSLGTEAFF
TGTGCCAGCAGCTTAGGGACAGAAGCTTTCTTT
>TRBV11-2|many|TRBJ2-1|NA
CASSRGGAPLYNEQFF
TGTGCCAGCAGCAGAGGGGGGGCCCCCTTATACAATGAGCAGTTCTTC
>TRBV7-3|medium-sized|TRBJ2-3|NA
CASSLTVIGTQYF
TGTGCCAGCAGCTTGACAGTCATCGGTACGCAGTATTTT
>TRBV7-3|NA|TRBJ1-2|TRBD1
CASSATGQGDGYTF
TGTGCCAGCAGCGCCACGGGACAGGGTGACGGCTACACCTTC
>TRBV5-6|many|TRBJ2-7|TRBD1
CASSLVDPGTGSSYEQYF
TGTGCCAGCAGCTTGGTAGATCCTGGGACAGGGAGTTCCTACGAGCAGTACTTC
>TRBV20-1|NA|TRBJ2-7|TRBD1
CSARVDNRGHEQYF
TGCAGTGCTAGAGTCGACAACAGGGGCCACGAGCAGTACTTC
>TRBV4-2|few|TRBJ2-5|TRBD1
CASSQVRGQTQYF
TGTGCCAGCAGCCAAGTGAGGGGGCAGACCCAGTACTTC
>TRBV27|few|TRBJ2-3|NA
CASCRRDTDTQYF
TGTGCCAGCTGCCGCCGGGACACAGATACGCAGTATTTT
>TRBV11-2|NA|TRBJ2-5|NA
CASSREPQETQYF
TGTGCCAGCAGCCGGGAGCCGCAAGAGACCCAGTACTTC
>TRBV6-2/TRBV6-3|NA|TRBJ2-6|TRBD1
CASSPLGQGASGANVLTF
TGTGCCAGCAGTCCCTTGGGACAGGGGGCCTCTGGGGCCAACGTCCTGACTTTC
>TRBV9|medium-sized|TRBJ2-1|TRBD2
CASSVEASGLNEQFF
TGTGCCAGCAGCGTAGAGGCTAGCGGGCTCAATGAGCAGTTCTTC